Each of the 29 T cell receptor beta chains below was sequenced from the same sample in a study of cytomegalovirus exposure and HLA in healthy donors. The PCR used 60 Vbeta and 13 Jbeta primers. TCRdb keeps only in-frame clones here, not all; method: immunoSEQ multiplex PCR. The table has more than 100,000 clones, about 73% seen once; the top ten hold approximately 6%. Sequencing input: PBMCs. These receptor sequences come from a woman aged 45-60 years in good health and CMV-seropositive.

This clone was seen a handful of times. The J gene is TRBJ2-2, the V gene TRBV5-6; no firm D call. The CDR3 runs to 12 residues. V was shortened by 1 base and J by 7 bases, with 5 bases between the two germline ends. The germline CDR1 and CDR2 sequences are SGHDT and YYEEEE. The CDR3: CASSLSHGELFF. The CDR3 nucleotides read TGTGCCAGCAGCTTGTCCCACGGGGAGCTGTTTTTT.

V usage is TRBV2 and J usage is TRBJ1-2; 7 nucleotides align to TRBD1. Germline V gene sequence: CDR1 SNHLY, CDR2 FYNNEI. CDR3 length: 13 amino acids. The J segment lost 4 bases and the V segment lost 3 bases, leaving 2 bases of the junction unmatched. The CDR3 DNA follows: TGTGCCAGCAGTGAGGGACAGTTCTATGGCTACACCTTC. Its protein is CASSEGQFYGYTF.

The chain joins TRBV19 to TRBJ2-7; perhaps TRBD2 as D (5 bases). Germline values: CDR1 LNHDA, CDR2 SQIVND (reference sequence). V lost 5 bases, J lost 4 bases, and 15 bases lay in between. This CDR3 region has 14 residues. This CDR3 is CASSFEGAPYEQYF. The CDR3 DNA reads TGTGCCAGTAGTTTTGAGGGAGCCCCTTACGAGCAGTACTTC.

The rearrangement links TRBV6-5 to TRBJ2-3; 9 positions agree with TRBD2. CDR1 is MNHEY and CDR2 is SVGAGI in the germline V gene. This CDR3 contains 13 residues. Trimming took 11 bases from V and 5 from J; bases not matched to a gene: 8. CDR3 nucleotide sequence: TGTGCCTCTCGCGGGGGGGCCCAAGATACGCAGTATTTT. Its protein product is CASRGGAQDTQYF.

CDR3 bases: TGCGCCAGCAGTGAAGGGGGCAAAGCCTACGAGCAGTACTTC. Encoded protein: CASSEGGKAYEQYF. V usage is TRBV10-1 and J usage is TRBJ2-7; 7 bases are a match to TRBD1. After removal of 3 bases from V and 2 bases from J, the junction contained 4 bases not matched to a gene. CDR1 WNHNN and CDR2 SYGVQD come from the germline V gene (reference sequence). This CDR3 comprises 14 residues.

The rearrangement joins TRBV2 to TRBJ2-5; weak D call: TRBD1 (6 bases). Gene TRBJ2-7 matches the end of the DNA better, so the J call may be wrong. CDR1 and CDR2 from the germline V gene are SNHLY and FYNNEI. The CDR3 has 12 amino acids. The CDR3 DNA follows: TGTGCCAGCAGCGGTACAGGGAACGAGCAGTACTTC. It is translated as CASSGTGNEQYF.

The chain links TRBV2 to TRBJ2-5; a possible D gene is TRBD2 (5 bases). Germline assignment: CDR1 SNHLY and CDR2 FYNNEI. V was shortened by 4 bases and J by 10 bases, with 13 bases between the two germline ends. The CDR3 totals 12 residues. The CDR3 coding sequence is TGTGCCAGCAGTGTTGATGGCCGGGACCAGTACTTC. The encoded protein is CASSVDGRDQYF.

The chain couples TRBV29-1 to TRBJ2-7; no definite D call. Trimming shortened V by 7 bases and J by 1 base, and 11 bases separated the two germline ends. The CDR3 totals 12 residues. Germline V lookup: CDR1 SQVTM, CDR2 ANQGSEA. The CDR3 here is CSGGKSSYEQYF. The CDR3 DNA is TGCAGCGGCGGAAAGAGTTCCTACGAGCAGTACTTC.

The chain employs TRBV19 and TRBJ2-4; D not certain. Germline assignment: CDR1 LNHDA and CDR2 SQIVND (reference sequence). This CDR3 contains 14 residues. V lost 6 bases, J lost 0 bases, and 9 bases lay in between. The CDR3, as DNA: TGTGCCAGTAGAACCCAGGAAGCCAAAAACATTCAGTACTTC. Its protein product is CASRTQEAKNIQYF.

V gene TRBV13 combines with J gene TRBJ1-4; D not resolved. Germline CDR1 reads PRHDT; CDR2 reads FYEKMQ (reference sequence). The length of the CDR3 is 17 residues. V shed 4 bases and J shed 3 bases, with 18 bases lying between them. The CDR3 bases are TGTGCCAGCAGCTACCGTAGGGTCCCCGGGGCTAATGAAAAACTGTTTTTT. Translation gives CASSYRRVPGANEKLFF.

CDR3 in DNA: TGTGCCAGCAGCTTGAGTATGGGTAGCGGATCCTACGAGCAGTACTTC. Its protein is CASSLSMGSGSYEQYF. The gene calls are TRBV5-4 and TRBJ2-7; D is perhaps TRBD2 (6 bases). V was cut by 1 base and J by 1 base, with 15 bases left in between. The germline V gene encodes CDR1 SGHNT and CDR2 YYREEE (reference sequence). This CDR3 comprises 16 residues.

This sequence joins TRBV7-2 and TRBJ1-1; D unclear. The length of the CDR3 is 13 residues. Per germline, CDR1 SGHTA and CDR2 FQGNSA. V shed 1 base and J shed 4 bases, with 7 bases lying between them. Here the CDR3 reads CASSLGHGTEAFF. The CDR3 DNA is TGTGCCAGCAGCTTAGGACACGGCACTGAAGCTTTCTTT.

The chain couples TRBV21-1 to TRBJ1-5; the table assigns TRBD1, which was not confirmed against the DNA. TRBV21-1 is assigned pseudogene status. The CDR3 extends over 15 amino acids. The DNA for the CDR3 is TGTGCCAGCATCGGACCCCAGGGGTTCAATCAGCCCCAGCATTTT. Its protein is CASIGPQGFNQPQHF.

V gene TRBV9 combines with J gene TRBJ2-1; 11 bases line up with TRBD2. The CDR3 runs to 15 residues. Germline assignment: CDR1 SGDLS and CDR2 YYNGEE. V lost 2 bases and J lost 5; bases outside the gene matches: 3. This CDR3 is CASSVASGGNNEQFF. The CDR3 DNA follows: TGTGCCAGCAGCGTTGCTAGCGGGGGGAACAATGAGCAGTTCTTC.

This clone was seen more than once but under ten times. The chain recombines TRBV6-1 with TRBJ1-4, with 10 positions matching TRBD1. Unmatched junction bases numbered 6, after V lost 5 bases and J lost 9 bases. This CDR3 has 14 amino acids. Germline CDR1 reads MNHNS; CDR2 reads SASEGT. The CDR3: CASSSRTGGQKLFF. The CDR3 DNA sequence: TGTGCCAGCAGTAGCAGGACAGGGGGACAAAAACTGTTTTTT.

This clone was detected only a few times. The chain employs TRBV4-1 and TRBJ1-4; D is ambiguous. Trimming left V 1 base short and J 0 bases short, with 9 bases between. Germline lookup yields CDR1 MGHRA and CDR2 YSYEKL. The CDR3 extends over 16 amino acids. DNA for the CDR3: TGCGCCAGCAGCCAAGCGACATTGGCAACTAATGAAAAACTGTTTTTT. This codes for CASSQATLATNEKLFF.

The V gene is TRBV11-2, the J gene TRBJ2-5, with 8 positions matching TRBD2. CDR1 is SGHAT, CDR2 FQNNGV, per germline. The CDR3 is made up of 15 amino acids. Trimming at V came to 3 bases and at J to 5 bases, leaving 8 bases not matched to a gene. The CDR3 DNA sequence: TGTGCCAGCAGCTTCCTTAGGAGCGGGGGTGAGACCCAGTACTTC. It codes for CASSFLRSGGETQYF.

The chain is built from TRBV21-1 and TRBJ1-5; the table's D call of TRBD1 was not tested on the DNA. TRBV21-1 is reported as a pseudogene. The CDR3 length is 16 residues. Here the CDR3 reads CASSKAGQGGNQPQHF. The CDR3 bases are TGTGCCAGCAGCAAAGCGGGACAGGGAGGCAATCAGCCCCAGCATTTT.

This clone occurred a few times. The chain uses TRBV7-2 and TRBJ1-2; 9 positions agree with TRBD1. CDR3 size: 14 residues. The trim removed 5 bases at V and 6 bases at J, leaving 7 bases unmatched. Germline V gene sequence: CDR1 SGHTA, CDR2 FQGNSA. The CDR3 bases are TGTGCCAGCAGCCCTCGAGGGACAGGGAATGGCTACACCTTC. As protein: CASSPRGTGNGYTF.

The chain is built from TRBV9 and TRBJ2-7; 7 bases fit TRBD2. This CDR3 region has 15 residues. V lost 7 bases and J lost 1; bases outside the gene matches: 11. Germline-derived CDR1 and CDR2 are SGDLS and YYNGEE. The chain's CDR3 is CASSPGVGGSYEQYF. CDR3 DNA: TGTGCCAGCTCCCCGGGGGTCGGGGGGTCCTACGAGCAGTACTTC.

This chain uses TRBV6-5 with TRBJ1-2; TRBD1 matches at 7 bases. Germline lookup yields CDR1 MNHEY and CDR2 SVGAGI. V dropped 6 bases and J dropped 3; count of bases not matched to a gene: 7. The CDR3 loop spans 14 amino acids. The CDR3 here is CASRSTGTHYGYTF. CDR3 sequence (DNA): TGTGCCAGCAGATCGACAGGGACCCACTATGGCTACACCTTC.

A word on this clone: Additional DNA sequences in this sample encode the identical CDR3. V gene TRBV27 combines with J gene TRBJ1-1, with D possibly being TRBD1 (6 bases). The CDR3 is made up of 14 amino acids. Trimming removed 6 bases from V and 12 bases from J, with 23 bases in between. Germline V CDR1 and CDR2: MNHEY, SMNVEV (reference sequence). CDR3 sequence reads: CASRLGAGNTESFF. The DNA for the CDR3 is TGTGCCAGCAGGTTGGGGGCAGGGAACACAGAATCTTTCTTT.

A single count supports this clone. CDR3 DNA: TGTGCCAGCAGCTCGGACACCTCCAATCAGCCCCAGCATTTT. It encodes CASSSDTSNQPQHF. The rearrangement links TRBV7-9 to TRBJ1-5; possibly TRBD1 for D (5 bases). CDR3 length equals 14 residues. Deletions cut 4 bases from V and 3 bases from J, with 10 bases between. Germline V lookup: CDR1 SEHNR, CDR2 FQNEAQ (reference sequence).

For this clone: A single base separates this from a much larger clone, so it may be a read error. The chain combines TRBV5-4 with TRBJ1-5; a possible D gene is TRBD1 (5 bases). Trimming removed 1 base from V and 5 bases from J, with 7 bases in between. Looked up from germline, CDR1 is SGHNT and CDR2 is YYREEE (reference sequence). CDR3 length: 13 residues. This chain's CDR3 is CASSLWGDQPQHF. CDR3 coding DNA: TGTGCCAGCAGCTTGTGGGGGGATCAGCCCCAGCATTTT.

This sequence joins TRBV12-5 and TRBJ1-6; weak D call: TRBD1 (6 bases). Looked up from germline, CDR1 is LGHNT and CDR2 is FRNRAP. The CDR3 has 14 amino acids. V lost 1 base and J lost 6, with 7 bases in between. The CDR3, as DNA: TGTGCTAGTGGTTTGGCAGGGGTTAATTCACCCCTCCACTTT. Amino acid sequence: CASGLAGVNSPLHF.

The chain uses TRBV19 and TRBJ1-2, with TRBD1 matching over 7 bases. The CDR3 consists of 13 residues. J lost 4 bases, V lost 6 bases, and 5 bases had no gene match. Germline V lookup: CDR1 LNHDA, CDR2 SQIVND (reference sequence). CDR3 bases: TGTGCCAGTAGGCGGGGACAGTCCTATGGCTACACCTTC. This translates into CASRRGQSYGYTF. Full variable domain (remainder filled in from reference TRBV19 and TRBJ1-2): DGGITQSPKYLFRKEGQNVTLSCEQNLNHDAMYWYRQDPGQGLRLIYYSQIVNDFQKGDIAEGYSVSREKKESFPLTVTSAQKNPTAFYLCASRRGQSYGYTFGSGTRLTVV.

This chain connects TRBV7-2 to TRBJ2-5; 10 bases align to TRBD1. CDR1 is SGHTA and CDR2 is FQGNSA in the germline V gene. CDR3 length equals 16 residues. Losses at the gene ends were 7 bases for V and 5 bases for J; bases not matched to a gene: 13. CDR3 bases: TGTGCCAGCACCCCATTTCTGGGACAGGGGAGTGAGACCCAGTACTTC. Translation gives CASTPFLGQGSETQYF.

The sample holds many counts of this clone. This sequence joins TRBV6-6 and TRBJ2-7; 7 positions match TRBD1. The CDR3 spans 12 residues. CDR1 and CDR2 from the germline V gene are MNHNY and SVGAGI (reference sequence). J lost 6 bases, V lost 2 bases, and 1 base had no gene match. CDR3 DNA sequence: TGTGCCAGCAGTTACGCAGGGGGCGAGCAGTACTTC. It translates to CASSYAGGEQYF.

This chain connects TRBV11-3 to TRBJ2-2; 10 nucleotides line up with TRBD2. CDR3 length equals 16 residues. The V gene's germline CDR1 is SGHNT and CDR2 YENEEA. V shed 5 bases and J 7 bases; nucleotides not matched to a gene: 10. As DNA, the CDR3 is TGTGCCAGCAGCGAGCGGGGGGGCTCGAGCGTCGGGGAGCTGTTTTTT. Encoded protein: CASSERGGSSVGELFF.